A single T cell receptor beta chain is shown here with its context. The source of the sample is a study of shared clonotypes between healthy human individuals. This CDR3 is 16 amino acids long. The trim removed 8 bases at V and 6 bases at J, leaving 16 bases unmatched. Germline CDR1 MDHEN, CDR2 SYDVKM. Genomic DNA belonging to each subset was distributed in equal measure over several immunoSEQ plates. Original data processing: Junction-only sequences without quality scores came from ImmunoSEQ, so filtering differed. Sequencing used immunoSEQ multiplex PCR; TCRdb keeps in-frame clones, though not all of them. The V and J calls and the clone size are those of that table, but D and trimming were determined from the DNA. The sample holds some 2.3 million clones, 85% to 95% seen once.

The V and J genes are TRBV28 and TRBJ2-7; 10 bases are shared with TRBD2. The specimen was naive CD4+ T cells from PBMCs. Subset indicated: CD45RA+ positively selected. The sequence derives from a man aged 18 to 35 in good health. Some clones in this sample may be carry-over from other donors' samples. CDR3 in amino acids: CASRGASGRSFSEQYF. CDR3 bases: TGTGCCAGCCGGGGTGCTAGCGGGAGAAGTTTCTCCGAGCAGTACTTC.